The 13 T cell receptor beta chains below come from one sample, sequenced in a study of technical replicates of blood from a few donors. Produced via immunoSEQ multiplex PCR; TCRdb's table is partial and in-frame only. This sample has about 100,000 clones; just under 95% occur once, and the top ten carry around 0.23%. Sequencing was done on a sample of T cells isolated from PBMCs. The receptors here all came from a human donor in good health.

The chain couples TRBV6-1 to TRBJ2-5; 7 nucleotides line up with TRBD1. The CDR3 contains 14 residues. The V gene's germline CDR1 is MNHNS and CDR2 SASEGT. V shed 5 bases, J shed 4 bases, and the junction held 7 bases outside the gene matches. CDR3 loop: CASSTQTGRETQYF. CDR3 coding DNA: TGTGCCAGCAGTACCCAGACAGGGAGAGAGACCCAGTACTTC.

This chain connects TRBV9 to TRBJ2-3; D remains ambiguous. V gave up 0 bases and J gave up 2 bases, with 16 bases separating them. This CDR3 is 17 amino acids long. Germline lookup yields CDR1 SGDLS and CDR2 YYNGEE. CDR3 DNA sequence: TGTGCCAGCAGCGTAGGTAAAACGACTGCAACCACAGATACGCAGTATTTT. As protein: CASSVGKTTATTDTQYF. Drawing the rest from reference TRBV9 and TRBJ2-3, the complete variable domain is DSGVTQTPKHLITATGQRVTLRCSPRSGDLSVYWYQQSLDQGLQFLIQYYNGEERAKGNILERFSAQQFPDLHSELNLSSLELGDSALYFCASSVGKTTATTDTQYFGPGTRLTVL.

CDR3 nucleotide sequence: TGTGCCAGTAGTATCCGGGTCGGGTCCTACGAGCAGTACTTC. Translating it yields CASSIRVGSYEQYF. The V gene is TRBV19, the J gene TRBJ2-7; D unclear. This CDR3 contains 14 residues. Germline loops: CDR1 LNHDA, CDR2 SQIVND (reference sequence). V lost 3 bases and J 1 base, leaving 10 bases between the germline ends.

The gene calls are TRBV5-1 and TRBJ2-2, with D perhaps matching TRBD2 (6 bases). Looked up from germline, CDR1 is SGHRS and CDR2 is YFSETQ. The germline V and J ends were trimmed by 4 bases and 3 bases, with 10 bases remaining between them. The CDR3 is 14 amino acids. CDR3 loop: CASSVLADTGELFF. The CDR3 nucleotides are TGCGCCAGCAGCGTTTTAGCGGACACCGGGGAGCTGTTTTTT. The variable domain in full, completed from reference TRBV5-1 and TRBJ2-2, reads KAGVTQTPRYLIKTRGQQVTLSCSPISGHRSVSWYQQTPGQGLQFLFEYFSETQRNKGNFPGRFSGRQFSNSRSEMNVSTLELGDSALYLCASSVLADTGELFFGEGSRLTVL.

The V gene is TRBV14, the J gene TRBJ1-3; the D gene is possibly TRBD1 (6 bases). The V gene lost 3 bases and the J gene lost 16 bases, with 16 bases spanning the gap. The CDR3 sequence is 12 residues long. The germline gives CDR1 SGHDN, CDR2 FVKESK. This chain's CDR3 is CASSQRNRAIYF. The CDR3 region has the DNA TGTGCCAGCAGCCAGCGAAACAGGGCAATCTATTTT.

The V and J genes are TRBV28 and TRBJ2-6, with D perhaps TRBD2 (5 bases). There are 16 residues in the CDR3. The germline V gene has CDR1 MDHEN and CDR2 SYDVKM. V lost 1 base, J lost 0 bases, and 7 bases lay in between. For the CDR3, the DNA is TGTGCCAGCAGTTTATCGGGGTCCTCTGGGGCCAACGTCCTGACTTTC. It yields the protein CASSLSGSSGANVLTF.

The chain employs TRBV5-4 and TRBJ2-5, with TRBD1 identical over 8 bases. Per germline, CDR1 SGHNT and CDR2 YYREEE (reference sequence). The CDR3 is 17 amino acids. The V segment lost 1 base and the J segment 4 bases; nucleotides outside the gene matches: 12. CDR3 bases: TGTGCCAGCAGCTTGTTGAACGGCAGGGGGCGAAGAGAGACCCAGTACTTC. It specifies CASSLLNGRGRRETQYF.

The chain couples TRBV7-9 to TRBJ2-7, with a weak D call TRBD2 (5 bases). This CDR3 is 15 amino acids long. Germline V gene sequence: CDR1 SEHNR, CDR2 FQNEAQ (reference sequence). V was cut by 5 bases and J by 7 bases, with 21 bases left in between. In DNA form, the CDR3 reads TGTGCCAGCAGCCCACGGTCGTGGACCGAGGGAGAGCAGTACTTC. Protein: CASSPRSWTEGEQYF. Based on the CDR3 plus reference TRBV7-9 and TRBJ2-7, the full variable domain is DTGVSQNPRHKITKRGQNVTFRCDPISEHNRLYWYRQTLGQGPEFLTYFQNEAQLEKSRLLSDRFSAERPKGSFSTLEIQRTEQGDSAMYLCASSPRSWTEGEQYFGPGTRLTVT.

The chain joins TRBV7-9 to TRBJ1-2, with no clear D. V was cut by 4 bases and J by 7 bases, with 10 bases left in between. The germline V gene has CDR1 SEHNR and CDR2 FQNEAQ (reference sequence). There are 12 residues in the CDR3. The CDR3 loop is CASSSPGFGYTF. The DNA of the CDR3 is TGTGCCAGCAGCTCCCCCGGGTTTGGCTACACCTTC.

CDR3 in DNA: TGTGCCAGCAGTGTCACCCCTCTCGGGCGGGGGTTAAGCACAGATACGCAGTATTTT. Protein product: CASSVTPLGRGLSTDTQYF. The chain is built from TRBV6-1 and TRBJ2-3; 7 bases align to TRBD2. With V trimmed by 4 bases and J by 0 bases, 16 bases remained unmatched. Looked up from germline, CDR1 is MNHNS and CDR2 is SASEGT. There are 19 residues in the CDR3.

The chain uses TRBV7-4 and TRBJ2-7, with 9 positions matching TRBD2. The germline CDR1 and CDR2 sequences are SGHVT and SQSDAQ. This CDR3 has 15 amino acids. V lost 3 bases, J lost 4 bases, and 7 bases stayed unmatched. The CDR3 DNA follows: TGTGCCAGCAGCTTGGCTGAGCTAGCGGGGTACGAGCAGTACTTC. It encodes CASSLAELAGYEQYF.

The rearrangement uses TRBV11-2 and TRBJ1-2, with 8 bases aligning to TRBD1. This CDR3 is built from 16 residues. The germline CDR1 and CDR2 sequences are SGHAT and FQNNGV. The ends lost 2 bases at V and 7 bases at J; junction bases unmatched: 12. The CDR3 here is CASSLSQGGIPSGYTF. In nucleotides, the CDR3 is TGTGCCAGCAGCTTATCACAGGGGGGTATTCCGTCTGGCTACACCTTC.

V gene TRBV11-2 combines with J gene TRBJ2-7; the D is unclear. Trimming cost V 1 base and J 3 bases, with 10 bases left between them. The CDR3 loop spans 14 amino acids. Germline V gene data show CDR1 as SGHAT and CDR2 as FQNNGV. CDR3 nucleotide sequence: TGTGCCAGCAGCTTAGCCCGACTGGGCTACGAGCAGTACTTC. Protein product: CASSLARLGYEQYF.